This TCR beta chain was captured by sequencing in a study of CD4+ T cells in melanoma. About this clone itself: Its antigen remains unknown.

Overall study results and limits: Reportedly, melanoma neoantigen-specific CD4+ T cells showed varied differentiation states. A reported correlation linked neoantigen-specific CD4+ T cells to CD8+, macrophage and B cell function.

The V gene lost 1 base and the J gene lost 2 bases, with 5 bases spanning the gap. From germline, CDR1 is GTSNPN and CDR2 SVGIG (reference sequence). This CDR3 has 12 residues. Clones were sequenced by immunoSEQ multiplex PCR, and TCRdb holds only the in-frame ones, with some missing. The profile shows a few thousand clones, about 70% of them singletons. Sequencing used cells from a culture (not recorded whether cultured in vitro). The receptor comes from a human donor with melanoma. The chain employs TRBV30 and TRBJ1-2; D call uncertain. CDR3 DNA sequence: TGTGCCTGGAGTGAACAGAACTATGGCTACACCTTC. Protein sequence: CAWSEQNYGYTF.